This entry concerns a single T cell receptor (beta chain). What it binds is unknown. The PCR used 60 Vbeta and 13 Jbeta primers. Assay: immunoSEQ multiplex PCR; the TCRdb copy retains only in-frame clones and omits some. In the table there are approximately 89,000 clones, 76% of which are singletons. These data come from a study of cytomegalovirus exposure and HLA in healthy donors. Findings of the study overall: Several of the most significant clusters appeared linked to common viral pathogens, based on a later analysis. Being indistinguishable, some V segments were excluded, TRBV6-2 and TRBV6-3 among them. Solely CMV serostatus was available to characterize immune exposure.

The V gene's germline CDR1 is PRHDT and CDR2 FYEKMQ (reference sequence). The CDR3 length is 15 residues. V was pared by 5 bases and J by 8 bases, with 21 bases between. This sequence joins TRBV13 and TRBJ1-2; perhaps TRBD1 as D (6 bases). The material sequenced was PBMCs. The receptor comes from a male donor in good health and CMV-seronegative. CDR3 sequence reads: CASSPRPEAQGGYTF. CDR3 coding DNA: TGTGCCAGCAGCCCTCGCCCTGAGGCTCAGGGGGGCTACACCTTC.